This T cell receptor beta chain was observed in a study of Tregs in tolerant kidney transplant recipients. Study-wide results and limits: Biological reproducibility was not directly addressed in this study. Findings come from small patient numbers and require larger validation. The most relevant donor-specific Treg TCRbeta repertoire apparently came from expansion with activated donor B cells.

Thawed PBMCs were FACS-sorted into unstimulated CD4+CD25+CD127- regulatory T cells, CD4+CD25- non-regulatory cells, CD4 and CD8 cells. Sequenced by immunoSEQ multiplex PCR; TCRdb stores in-frame clones only, minus some. The top ten hold about 4.6% of the sample, which has over 60,000 clones, about 83% seen once. This CDR3 is 12 amino acids long. Trimming removed 2 bases at V and 7 bases at J, with 8 bases between. Germline V gene lookup returns CDR1 SGHTA and CDR2 FQGNSA. Note on this clone: As yet, its antigen is unknown.

Sequenced input: CD4+ T cells from blood. The chain couples TRBV7-2 to TRBJ1-1; D gene unclear. The sequence was obtained from a human donor in good health. CDR3 bases: TGTGCCAGCAGCTTAAGACCCCATGAAGCTTTCTTT. This encodes CASSLRPHEAFF.